This T cell receptor beta chain was captured by sequencing in a study of human T cells and chemical hapten exposure. As to this clonotype: Its antigen is unknown. Possible read error: a much larger clone is one base away.

The time point: patch test 1, 2 weeks after DPC sensitization. Treatment noted: therapeutic diphenylcyclopropenone sensitization with weekly scalp DPC. Sample donors consisted of patients with alopecia, aged 18 to 70 years, who were suitable for DPC. Germline-derived CDR1 and CDR2 are LGHDT and YNNKEL (reference sequence). The CDR3 length is 16 residues. Trimming took off 2 bases at V and 3 bases at J, with 14 bases between the two ends. MiXCR, applied by TCRdb to the RACE reads, yields one record per CDR3 protein. Of around 380,000 distinct CDR3 sequences in the sample, approximately 5.1% are singletons; the top ten hold 2% to 2.5%. Study results and limitations: TCRs whose frequency exceeded 1 in 1000 remained the same following DPC sensitization. It was expanded TCRs that formed significantly more large CDR3 similarity clusters than controls did.

The source material was whole blood, sampled in connection with sensitization to the hapten diphenylcyclopropenone (DPC). This sequence joins TRBV3-1 and TRBJ1-3; no reliable D call. The receptor comes from a woman in her 50s with alopecia areata. Some clones in this sample may be carry-over from other donors' samples. CDR3: CASSQSPTWFGNTIYF. Written as DNA, the CDR3 is TGTGCCAGCAGCCAATCCCCTACATGGTTTGGAAACACCATATATTTT.